Below, 10 T cell receptor beta chains from the same sample are listed, as sequenced in a study of shared clonotypes between healthy human individuals. TCRdb's table, derived via immunoSEQ multiplex PCR, lists solely in-frame clones and lacks some. This sample has around 1.6 million clones, with approximately 98% found just once. Sequencing input: naive CD4+ T cells sorted from blood. The subset was: CD45RA+ positively selected. These receptors originate from a man aged 25-45 years in good health.

This clone showed up just once. V usage is TRBV18 and J usage is TRBJ1-5; D is perhaps TRBD1 (5 bases). Germline V CDR1 and CDR2: KGHSH, LQKENI. This CDR3 is built from 16 residues. V lost 6 bases and J 4 bases, leaving 19 bases between the germline ends. The CDR3 is CASSTLGAPENQPQHF. The CDR3 coding sequence is TGTGCCAGCTCTACCCTTGGGGCCCCCGAGAATCAGCCCCAGCATTTT.

About this clone itself: One end of the junction varies from germline; a read error may be responsible. The CDR3 protein is CASSSGTPTYNEQFF. In DNA form, the CDR3 reads TGTGCTAGCAGCAGCGGCACCCCAACCTACAATGAGCAGTTCTTC. The chain joins TRBV7-7 to TRBJ2-1; perhaps TRBD2 as D (5 bases). The germline CDR1 and CDR2 sequences are SSHAT and FNYEAQ (reference sequence). The CDR3 contains 15 residues.

The rearrangement joins TRBV18 to TRBJ1-1; D call uncertain. Trimming stripped 0 bases from V and 1 base from J, with 9 bases between. Germline loops: CDR1 KGHSH, CDR2 LQKENI. The CDR3 has 15 amino acids. The CDR3 DNA follows: TGTGCCAGCTCACCACCCCCGGCGGGGAACACTGAAGCTTTCTTT. It is translated as CASSPPPAGNTEAFF.

The chain employs TRBV7-8 and TRBJ2-7; 9 positions agree with TRBD2. The junction had 9 bases not matched to a gene; V was cut back by 5 bases and J by 7 bases. The length of the CDR3 is 14 residues. Germline CDR1 reads SGHVS; CDR2 reads FQNEAQ. The DNA for the CDR3 is TGTGCCAGCAGCCGGACTAGCGCCCCCTTAGAGCAGTACTTC. This encodes CASSRTSAPLEQYF.

The chain joins TRBV25-1 to TRBJ2-7; D uncertain. Germline V gene data show CDR1 as MGHDK and CDR2 as SYGVNS. The CDR3 contains 14 residues. V dropped 7 bases and J dropped 5 bases, with 18 bases sitting between them. This chain's CDR3 is CASTPVNGGNEQYF. CDR3 DNA: TGTGCCAGCACCCCAGTCAATGGCGGTAACGAGCAGTACTTC.

This sequence joins TRBV4-3 and TRBJ2-7; the match to TRBD1 covers 7 bases. With V trimmed by 4 bases and J by 0 bases, 3 bases remained unmatched. Germline CDR1 is LGHNA and CDR2 is YSLEER. The CDR3 length is 14 residues. The CDR3 nucleotides are TGCGCCAGCAGCCCGACAGGGATCTCCTACGAGCAGTACTTC. It encodes CASSPTGISYEQYF.

The chain recombines TRBV9 with TRBJ1-3; TRBD1 might be the D (5 bases). The germline V gene has CDR1 SGDLS and CDR2 YYNGEE. V shed 4 bases and J shed 2 bases, with 16 bases lying between them. This CDR3 comprises 16 residues. The CDR3 region is CASSTHDSAAGNTIYF. The CDR3 region has the DNA TGTGCCAGCAGCACTCACGACAGCGCGGCTGGAAACACCATATATTTT.

V and J are TRBV5-1 and TRBJ1-5, with TRBD1 as a possible D gene (5 bases). Deletions cut 2 bases from V and 2 bases from J, with 14 bases between. This CDR3 has 16 amino acids. The germline gives CDR1 SGHRS, CDR2 YFSETQ. The CDR3 bases are TGCGCCAGCAGCTTAATTCCGGGGGACGGCAATCAGCCCCAGCATTTT. It specifies CASSLIPGDGNQPQHF.

The rearrangement uses TRBV5-1 and TRBJ2-1; unclear D gene. This CDR3 contains 15 residues. Germline V gene sequence: CDR1 SGHRS, CDR2 YFSETQ. Trimming removed 0 bases at V and 7 bases at J, with 14 bases between. Here the CDR3 reads CASSLVAMQENEQFF. DNA for the CDR3: TGCGCCAGCAGCTTGGTTGCAATGCAGGAGAATGAGCAGTTCTTC.

The rearrangement uses TRBV7-6 and TRBJ2-7, with a possible D match to TRBD1 (7 bases). Looked up from germline, CDR1 is SGHVS and CDR2 is FNYEAQ. V shed 5 bases and J shed 6 bases, with 26 bases lying between them. The CDR3 extends over 17 amino acids. CDR3 bases: TGTGCCAGCAGCCTACGCTCTGCGGGACAGCGACTTTCCGAGCAGTACTTC. As protein: CASSLRSAGQRLSEQYF.